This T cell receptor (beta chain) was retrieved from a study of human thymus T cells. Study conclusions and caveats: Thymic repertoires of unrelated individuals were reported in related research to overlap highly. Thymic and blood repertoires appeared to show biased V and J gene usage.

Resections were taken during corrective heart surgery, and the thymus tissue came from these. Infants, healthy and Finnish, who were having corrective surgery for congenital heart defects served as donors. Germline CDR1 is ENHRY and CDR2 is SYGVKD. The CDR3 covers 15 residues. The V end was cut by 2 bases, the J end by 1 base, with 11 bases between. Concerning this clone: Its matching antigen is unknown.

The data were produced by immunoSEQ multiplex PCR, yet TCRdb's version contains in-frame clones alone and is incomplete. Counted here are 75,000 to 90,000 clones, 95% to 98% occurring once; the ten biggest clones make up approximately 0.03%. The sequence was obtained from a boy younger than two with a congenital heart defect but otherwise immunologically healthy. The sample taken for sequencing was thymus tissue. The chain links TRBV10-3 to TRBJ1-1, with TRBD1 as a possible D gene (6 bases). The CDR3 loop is CAISEAWGPNTEAFF. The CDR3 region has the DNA TGTGCCATCAGTGAGGCCTGGGGGCCGAACACTGAAGCTTTCTTT.